A single sample gave rise to the 26 T cell receptor beta chains below, sequenced in a study of shared T cell receptors in the human thymus. Measured with immunoSEQ multiplex PCR; TCRdb has only the in-frame clones, and not every one. The sample contains 700,000 or so clones, roughly 85% of which appear only once. These data were also filed under a second study, of human thymus T cells.

Sequencing was carried out using thymocytes. These TCRs come from a girl less than two years old with a congenital heart defect.

The CDR3, as DNA: TGCGCCAGCAGCTTAGGCGGGGGGGGATACAATGAGCAGTTCTTC. Translation: CASSLGGGGYNEQFF. J is TRBJ2-1 and V is TRBV5-1; 9 bases are a match to TRBD2. The CDR3 has 15 amino acids. V shed 2 bases, J shed 4 bases, and the junction held 4 bases outside the gene matches. Germline assignment: CDR1 SGHRS and CDR2 YFSETQ.

The chain combines TRBV27 with TRBJ1-2, with D perhaps TRBD1 (6 bases). This CDR3 is built from 17 residues. Germline assignment: CDR1 MNHEY and CDR2 SMNVEV (reference sequence). The ends were cut back, 4 bases at V and 6 bases at J, with 24 bases in the middle. For the CDR3, the DNA is TGTGCCAGCAGTTCAACAGGGAAGTATGGTGGAGGCCATGGCTACACCTTC. Translated: CASSSTGKYGGGHGYTF.

The chain joins TRBV27 to TRBJ1-6; 7 nucleotides align to TRBD1. CDR1 and CDR2 from the germline V gene are MNHEY and SMNVEV (reference sequence). The V gene end was trimmed by 0 bases and the J gene end by 2 bases; junction bases not matched to a gene: 10. The CDR3 has 19 residues. The CDR3 DNA reads as TGTGCCAGCAGTTTATCGAACAGGGGAAAGGAACCCTATAATTCACCCCTCCACTTT. The encoded protein is CASSLSNRGKEPYNSPLHF.

A note on this clone: Its ends do not fully match the called genes, so a read error is possible. Other DNA sequences in this sample translate to the same CDR3. The chain employs TRBV6-5 and TRBJ1-6, with TRBD1 identical over 8 bases. Per germline, CDR1 MNHEY and CDR2 SVGAGI. The CDR3 runs to 15 residues. CDR3: CASSDRGSYNSPLHF. DNA of the CDR3: TGTGCCAGCAGCGACAGGGGCTCCTATAATTCCCCCCTCCACTTT.

This clone has a handful of counts. The chain links TRBV4-1 to TRBJ1-1; D is undetermined. The CDR3 has 17 amino acids. V was clipped by 0 bases and J by 0 bases, with 14 bases between them. Germline CDR1 MGHRA, CDR2 YSYEKL. The CDR3 DNA sequence: TGCGCCAGCAGCCAAGATGGGCCCGGCAGACTGAACACTGAAGCTTTCTTT. Its translation: CASSQDGPGRLNTEAFF.

This clone was counted a few times. V and J are TRBV5-1 and TRBJ1-4, with D possibly TRBD1 on 6 matching bases. Trimming removed 0 bases from V and 8 bases from J, with 20 bases in between. The CDR3 runs to 17 residues. Germline values: CDR1 SGHRS, CDR2 YFSETQ. The CDR3 region has the DNA TGCGCCAGCAGCTTGGCTCGCGATACAGGGCATGGGGAAAAACTGTTTTTT. Amino acid sequence: CASSLARDTGHGEKLFF.

The genes are TRBV4-1 and TRBJ1-5, with TRBD1 identical over 10 bases. The V and J ends lost 1 base and 6 bases, in that order; junction bases with no gene match: 9. The germline V gene encodes CDR1 MGHRA and CDR2 YSYEKL. The CDR3 has 17 amino acids. This CDR3 is CASSQGVGDRGSQPQHF. CDR3 nucleotide sequence: TGCGCCAGCAGCCAAGGGGTTGGGGACAGGGGATCTCAGCCCCAGCATTTT.

The chain carries TRBV5-6 and TRBJ1-2; 7 bases are a match to TRBD1. Per the germline V gene, CDR1 is SGHDT and CDR2 is YYEEEE. The CDR3 sequence is 15 residues long. After removal of 6 bases from V and 0 bases from J, the junction contained 8 bases not matched to a gene. CDR3 coding DNA: TGTGCCAGCACCCCCCACAGGGGAACTAACTATGGCTACACCTTC. It is translated as CASTPHRGTNYGYTF.

The V and J genes are TRBV5-5 and TRBJ1-1; 7 bases line up with TRBD1. V dropped 1 base and J dropped 2; count of bases not matched to a gene: 2. This CDR3 region has 14 residues. Germline lookup yields CDR1 SGHKS and CDR2 YYEKEE (reference sequence). The CDR3 spells CASSLYRGNTEAFF. The CDR3 bases are TGTGCCAGCAGCTTGTACAGGGGTAACACTGAAGCTTTCTTT.

The chain carries TRBV29-1 and TRBJ2-5; D is possibly TRBD1 (6 bases). The ends were cut back, 5 bases at V and 10 bases at J, with 20 bases in the middle. The CDR3 runs to 13 residues. Germline V gene data show CDR1 as SQVTM and CDR2 as ANQGSEA. CDR3 in amino acids: CSVPQGWFWYQYF. In nucleotides, the CDR3 is TGCAGCGTTCCCCAGGGGTGGTTCTGGTACCAGTACTTC.

This sequence joins TRBV11-2 and TRBJ1-1; a weak D match, TRBD1 (5 bases). Trimming took off 1 base at V and 1 base at J, with 22 bases between the two ends. The CDR3 has 19 amino acids. Germline CDR1 and CDR2: SGHAT and FQNNGV. This CDR3 is CASSLGLGVPPGENTEAFF. DNA for the CDR3: TGTGCCAGCAGCTTAGGGTTAGGGGTCCCTCCCGGTGAGAACACTGAAGCTTTCTTT.

The chain carries TRBV9 and TRBJ2-3; no clear D gene. This CDR3 contains 13 residues. The V end lost 3 bases, the J end lost 2 bases, and 7 bases lay between the germline ends. CDR1 SGDLS and CDR2 YYNGEE come from the germline V gene. The CDR3 loop is CASSALITDTQYF. The CDR3 region has the DNA TGTGCCAGCAGCGCCCTTATCACAGATACGCAGTATTTT.

In its sample, this clone was seen a few times. The chain joins TRBV6-5 to TRBJ2-7; 12 bases fit TRBD1. The germline CDR1 and CDR2 sequences are MNHEY and SVGAGI. The CDR3 consists of 15 residues. With V trimmed by 1 base and J by 4 bases, 2 bases remained unmatched. The CDR3: CASSYLGQGAYEQYF. The CDR3 DNA sequence: TGTGCCAGCAGTTACTTGGGACAGGGGGCTTACGAGCAGTACTTC.

In its sample, this clone was seen a few times. The chain carries TRBV11-2 and TRBJ1-1; D might be TRBD1 (5 bases). Germline V gene lookup returns CDR1 SGHAT and CDR2 FQNNGV. There are 15 residues in the CDR3. Trimming removed 5 bases from V and 5 bases from J, with 18 bases in between. The CDR3 protein is CASSRYVGAWTEAFF. Here the CDR3 DNA reads TGTGCCAGCAGCCGCTACGTTGGGGCATGGACTGAAGCTTTCTTT.

The V call is TRBV4-1, the J call TRBJ2-2; D unclear. Germline lookup yields CDR1 MGHRA and CDR2 YSYEKL. This CDR3 contains 19 residues. V was trimmed by 0 bases and J by 0 bases, leaving 17 bases between them. The CDR3 nucleotides read TGCGCCAGCAGCCAAGACCCACAAAGACCGGGTGCGAACACCGGGGAGCTGTTTTTT. Protein sequence: CASSQDPQRPGANTGELFF.

This clone has just one count. J is TRBJ1-1 and V is TRBV9, with TRBD1 matching 8 bases. The V and J ends lost 4 bases and 4 bases, in that order; junction bases with no gene match: 6. The CDR3 sequence is 14 residues long. Germline CDR1 SGDLS, CDR2 YYNGEE. The DNA of the CDR3 is TGTGCCAGCAGCTATACAGGGGGGGTCACTGAAGCTTTCTTT. Protein product: CASSYTGGVTEAFF.

J is TRBJ2-3 and V is TRBV29-1; no reliable D call. Trimming took off 1 base at V and 6 bases at J, with 26 bases between the two ends. Germline V gene lookup returns CDR1 SQVTM and CDR2 ANQGSEA. The CDR3 spans 18 residues. This CDR3 reads CSVEGVLVVGRISDTQYF. CDR3 bases: TGCAGCGTTGAAGGCGTGCTAGTGGTTGGTAGGATATCGGATACGCAGTATTTT.

This clone was detected a few times. The V and J genes are TRBV15 and TRBJ1-4; 12 bases are shared with TRBD1. Germline V gives CDR1 LNHNV, CDR2 YYDKDF (reference sequence). The V and J ends lost 1 base and 4 bases, in that order; junction bases with no gene match: 13. The CDR3 is 20 amino acids. The CDR3: CATSRGGGQGARWINEKLFF. CDR3 DNA: TGTGCCACCAGCAGAGGGGGGGGACAGGGGGCACGGTGGATTAATGAAAAACTGTTTTTT.

This sequence joins TRBV2 and TRBJ1-1; 9 nucleotides match TRBD1. V was pared by 8 bases and J by 3 bases, with 4 bases of the junction left unmatched. The CDR3 contains 13 residues. Germline V gene data show CDR1 as SNHLY and CDR2 as FYNNEI. CDR3 loop: CASRDRDHTEAFF. CDR3 bases: TGTGCCAGCCGGGACAGGGATCACACTGAAGCTTTCTTT.

CDR3 in amino acids: CASTPDTEAFF. The DNA for the CDR3 is TGTGCCAGCACCCCCGACACTGAAGCTTTCTTT. The chain uses TRBV11-2 and TRBJ1-1; no firm D call. Looked up from germline, CDR1 is SGHAT and CDR2 is FQNNGV. V was cut by 7 bases and J by 3 bases, with 6 bases left in between. The CDR3 has 11 residues. Full variable domain (outside the CDR3, taken from reference TRBV11-2 and TRBJ1-1): EAGVAQSPRYKIIEKRQSVAFWCNPISGHATLYWYQQILGQGPKLLIQFQNNGVVDDSQLPKDRFSAERLKGVDSTLKIQPAKLEDSAVYLCASTPDTEAFFGQGTRLTVV.

Comments on this clone: One end of the junction is discordant with germline, which a read error may explain. The chain couples TRBV7-9 to TRBJ1-2; 7 bases map to TRBD1. There are 15 residues in the CDR3. Germline V gene lookup returns CDR1 SEHNR and CDR2 FQNEAQ (reference sequence). The CDR3 nucleotides are TGTGCCAGCAGCTTGAACTCTACAGGGGATCAGGGTGTGGCCTTC. Protein: CASSLNSTGDQGVAF.

This clone came up a few times. The chain uses TRBV4-3 and TRBJ2-1; 8 positions match TRBD2. J was trimmed by 4 bases and V by 0 bases; bases with no gene match: 8. CDR3 length equals 17 residues. CDR1 LGHNA and CDR2 YSLEER come from the germline V gene. The CDR3 nucleotides are TGCGCCAGCAGCCAAGATCCGGGACTAGGCTTATACAATGAGCAGTTCTTC. This codes for CASSQDPGLGLYNEQFF.

This clone has a handful of counts. This chain joins TRBV6-1 and TRBJ2-1; D perhaps matches TRBD2 (5 bases). V was pared by 6 bases and J by 4 bases, with 13 bases between. The CDR3 totals 14 residues. Germline values: CDR1 MNHNS, CDR2 SASEGT. CDR3 sequence reads: CASSGLARYNEQFF. In nucleotides, the CDR3 is TGTGCCAGCAGCGGACTCGCCAGATACAATGAGCAGTTCTTC.

V gene TRBV27 combines with J gene TRBJ1-6, with 7 bases identical to TRBD1. The CDR3 consists of 18 residues. From germline, CDR1 is MNHEY and CDR2 SMNVEV (reference sequence). V was pared by 2 bases and J by 8 bases, with 15 bases of the junction left unmatched. Here the CDR3 reads CASSLQGTAELIDSPLHF. The CDR3 DNA reads TGTGCCAGCAGTTTACAGGGGACAGCCGAGCTGATTGATTCACCCCTCCACTTT.

The chain carries TRBV7-8 and TRBJ1-2; 8 nucleotides align to TRBD1. CDR1 is SGHVS, CDR2 FQNEAQ, per germline. The ends lost 5 bases at V and 1 base at J; junction bases unmatched: 9. CDR3 length: 16 amino acids. The CDR3 bases are TGTGCCAGCAGCCGAAAGGGGACAGGTCTTAACTATGGCTACACCTTC. Residues: CASSRKGTGLNYGYTF.

V gene TRBV11-3 combines with J gene TRBJ2-1, with 8 bases fitting TRBD2. The V segment lost 2 bases and the J segment 12 bases; nucleotides outside the gene matches: 15. Germline assignment: CDR1 SGHNT and CDR2 YENEEA. There are 16 residues in the CDR3. The CDR3, as DNA: TGTGCCAGCAGCTTATTTGGGCCGCACAGCGGGGGTCGGCAGTTCTTC. Its translation is CASSLFGPHSGGRQFF.